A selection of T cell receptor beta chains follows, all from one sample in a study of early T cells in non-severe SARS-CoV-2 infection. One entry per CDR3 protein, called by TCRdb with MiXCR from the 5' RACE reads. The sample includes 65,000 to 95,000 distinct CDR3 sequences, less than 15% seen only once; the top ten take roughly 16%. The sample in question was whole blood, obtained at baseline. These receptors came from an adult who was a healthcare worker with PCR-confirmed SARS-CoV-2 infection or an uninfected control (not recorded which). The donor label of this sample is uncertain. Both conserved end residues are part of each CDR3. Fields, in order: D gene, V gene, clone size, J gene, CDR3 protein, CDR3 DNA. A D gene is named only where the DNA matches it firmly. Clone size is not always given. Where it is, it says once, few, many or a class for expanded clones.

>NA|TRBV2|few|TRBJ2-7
CASTISFPYEQYF
TGTGCCAGCACGATCAGCTTTCCCTACGAGCAGTACTTC
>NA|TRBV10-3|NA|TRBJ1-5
CAISESREWQPQHF
TGTGCCATCAGTGAGTCGAGGGAGTGGCAGCCCCAGCATTTT
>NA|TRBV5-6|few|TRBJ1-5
CASSLTGQPQHF
TGTGCCAGCAGCTTGACTGGGCAGCCCCAGCATTTT
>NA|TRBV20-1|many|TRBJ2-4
CSARDWAKNIQYF
TGCAGTGCTAGAGATTGGGCCAAAAACATTCAGTACTTC
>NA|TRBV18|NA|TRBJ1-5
CASSPQQSGTHSNQPQHF
TGTGCCAGCTCACCGCAGCAATCCGGGACACATAGCAATCAGCCCCAGCATTTT
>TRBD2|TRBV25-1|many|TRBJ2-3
CASSEGLAASTDTQYF
TGTGCCAGCAGTGAAGGACTAGCTGCTAGCACAGATACGCAGTATTTT
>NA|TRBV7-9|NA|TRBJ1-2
CASSLLGADGYTF
TGTGCCAGCAGCTTGTTGGGCGCGGATGGCTACACCTTC
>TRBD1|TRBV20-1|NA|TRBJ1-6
CSASSGQVNSPLHF
TGCAGCGCGAGCTCGGGACAGGTCAATTCACCCCTCCACTTT
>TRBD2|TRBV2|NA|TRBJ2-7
CASSRTSRYEQYF
TGTGCCAGCAGCCGGACTAGTCGGTACGAGCAGTACTTC
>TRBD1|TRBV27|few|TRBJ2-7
CASSLGTGRTYEQYF
TGTGCCAGCAGTTTGGGGACAGGACGAACCTACGAGCAGTACTTC
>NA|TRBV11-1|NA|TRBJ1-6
CASSLSWAANSPLHF
TGTGCCAGCAGCTTAAGTTGGGCCGCGAATTCACCCCTCCACTTT
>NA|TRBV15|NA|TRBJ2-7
CATSRGDFSYEQYF
TGTGCCACCAGCAGAGGGGACTTCTCCTACGAGCAGTACTTC
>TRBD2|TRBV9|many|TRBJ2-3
CASSFSGGGADTQYF
TGTGCCAGCAGCTTCAGCGGGGGGGGTGCAGATACGCAGTATTTT
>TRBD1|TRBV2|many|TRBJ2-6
CASSDAGGANVLTF
TGTGCCAGCAGTGACGCAGGGGGAGCCAACGTCCTGACTTTC
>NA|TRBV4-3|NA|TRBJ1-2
CASSQDLGAGYTF
TGCGCCAGCAGCCAGGATCTGGGGGCCGGCTACACCTTC
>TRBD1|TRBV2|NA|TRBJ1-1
CASSQQGARGTEAFF
TGTGCCAGCAGTCAACAGGGGGCGCGGGGCACTGAAGCTTTCTTT
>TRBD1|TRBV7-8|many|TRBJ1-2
CASSPSGTGGVYGYTF
TGTGCCAGCAGCCCTTCCGGGACAGGGGGCGTCTATGGCTACACCTTC
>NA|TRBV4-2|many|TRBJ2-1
CASSQDFTVPSSYNEQFF
TGTGCCAGCAGCCAAGATTTTACGGTACCCAGCTCCTACAATGAGCAGTTCTTC
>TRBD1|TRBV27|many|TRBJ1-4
CASSPPQQGGKLFF
TGTGCCAGCAGCCCGCCCCAACAGGGGGGAAAACTGTTTTTT
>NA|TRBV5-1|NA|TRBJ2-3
CASSFLGSTTDTQYF
TGCGCCAGCAGCTTCCTGGGGTCCACCACAGATACGCAGTATTTT